The 29 T cell receptor beta chains given below trace back to one sample, sequenced in a study of cytomegalovirus exposure and HLA in healthy donors. The study ran its PCR with 60 Vbeta and 13 Jbeta primers. The repertoire was sequenced with immunoSEQ multiplex PCR; TCRdb's copy has only in-frame clones and lacks some. Of around 93,000 clones listed, 80% to 90% were seen once; the top ten hold less than 4%. The specimen was PBMCs. The origin of the receptors is a man aged 25 to 40 in good health and CMV-seropositive.

This CDR3 is CASGQGRRFAFF. CDR3 DNA: TGTGCCAGCGGACAGGGGAGAAGGTTTGCTTTCTTT. The rearrangement links TRBV6-5 to TRBJ1-1, with 9 nucleotides matching TRBD1. This CDR3 comprises 12 residues. V dropped 8 bases and J dropped 11; count of bases not matched to a gene: 9. CDR1 MNHEY and CDR2 SVGAGI come from the germline V gene.

This clone was counted once. Distinct nucleotide sequences in the sample also encode this CDR3. The chain uses TRBV18 and TRBJ2-1; 8 bases are a match to TRBD2. Germline V lookup: CDR1 KGHSH, CDR2 LQKENI. The V gene end was trimmed by 3 bases and the J gene end by 7 bases; junction bases not matched to a gene: 5. The CDR3 runs 14 residues. For the CDR3, the DNA is TGTGCCAGCTCACCCCTTACGGGGGGGAATGAGCAGTTCTTC. As protein: CASSPLTGGNEQFF.

In its sample, this clone was seen once. The chain recombines TRBV27 with TRBJ2-2; possible D gene TRBD2, 5 bases. The CDR3 extends over 13 amino acids. With 4 bases removed from V and 10 bases from J, the gap between germline ends came to 13 bases. Germline CDR1 reads MNHEY; CDR2 reads SMNVEV (reference sequence). The CDR3: CASSSGLALELFF. For the CDR3, the DNA is TGTGCCAGCAGTTCCGGACTCGCCTTGGAGCTGTTTTTT.

This clone was recorded a few times. The chain employs TRBV28 and TRBJ1-1; D is unresolved. Between the trimmed V and J ends, which lost 1 base and 3 bases, there was a span of 6 bases. The CDR3 is made up of 13 amino acids. CDR1 is MDHEN, CDR2 SYDVKM, per germline. The CDR3 coding sequence is TGTGCCAGCAGTTTATTCATTTACACTGAAGCTTTCTTT. Protein product: CASSLFIYTEAFF.

In regard to this clone: Other DNA sequences in the sample encode the same CDR3. The genes are TRBV28 and TRBJ1-2, with unresolved D. Germline CDR1 MDHEN, CDR2 SYDVKM. The CDR3 covers 13 residues. The V and J ends lost 5 bases and 1 base respectively, with 8 bases between them. This CDR3 reads CASSPGSNYGYTF. Here the CDR3 DNA reads TGTGCCAGCAGTCCCGGGAGTAACTATGGCTACACCTTC.

This chain links TRBV6-4 with TRBJ2-2, with TRBD2 as a possible D gene (5 bases). The CDR3 has 14 residues. Between the trimmed V and J ends, which lost 7 bases and 7 bases, there was a span of 16 bases. Germline loops: CDR1 MRHNA, CDR2 SNTAGT. The CDR3 is CASKQRPRDGELFF. The CDR3 DNA sequence: TGTGCCAGCAAACAGCGGCCCCGAGACGGGGAGCTGTTTTTT.

This clone was recorded once. The chain couples TRBV5-4 to TRBJ2-2; D is possibly TRBD1 (6 bases). The germline gives CDR1 SGHNT, CDR2 YYREEE (reference sequence). The length of the CDR3 is 15 residues. Trimming left V 2 bases short and J 4 bases short, with 12 bases between. The CDR3 here is CASSLQGVGTGELFF. CDR3 sequence (DNA): TGTGCCAGCAGCTTACAGGGAGTGGGCACCGGGGAGCTGTTTTTT.

Of note for this clone: The CDR3 ends on some other residue instead of the conserved phenylalanine or tryptophan, so this is likely a read error. J is TRBJ2-7 and V is TRBV15; tentative D call: TRBD1 (6 bases). Germline CDR1 is LNHNV and CDR2 is YYDKDF (reference sequence). The CDR3 covers 15 residues. V was shortened by 0 bases and J by 1 base, with 10 bases between the two germline ends. The CDR3 nucleotides are TGTGCCACCAGCAGAGACCGAGGACAGTCCTACGAGCAGTACCTC. It yields the protein CATSRDRGQSYEQYL.

The CDR3 DNA reads TGTGCCAGCAGCCTCCGGGAGGGAGTATTTGAAAAACTGTTTTTT. This translates into CASSLREGVFEKLFF. The chain carries TRBV9 and TRBJ1-4, with D uncertain. The CDR3 length is 15 residues. Germline lookup yields CDR1 SGDLS and CDR2 YYNGEE. V was pared by 4 bases and J by 7 bases, with 17 bases between.

The rearrangement joins TRBV29-1 to TRBJ2-7, with a tentative D call TRBD2 (5 bases). From germline, CDR1 is SQVTM and CDR2 ANQGSEA. V dropped 5 bases and J dropped 0 bases, with 14 bases sitting between them. The CDR3 spans 14 residues. In nucleotides, the CDR3 is TGCAGCGTTTGCCCGGGATTGAACTCCTACGAGCAGTACTTC. The encoded protein is CSVCPGLNSYEQYF.

The rearrangement uses TRBV9 and TRBJ2-3; TRBD1 agrees at 7 bases. V lost 4 bases to trimming and J lost 2 bases; unmatched junction nucleotides: 7. This CDR3 is built from 15 residues. Germline CDR1 and CDR2: SGDLS and YYNGEE. CDR3 nucleotide sequence: TGTGCCAGCAGCCCCTGGACAGGACTCACAGATACGCAGTATTTT. Translated, it gives CASSPWTGLTDTQYF.

J is TRBJ1-1 and V is TRBV6-1, with TRBD1 matching over 8 bases. Per the germline V gene, CDR1 is MNHNS and CDR2 is SASEGT. The CDR3 spans 12 residues. After removal of 7 bases from V and 5 bases from J, the junction contained 3 bases not matched to a gene. The CDR3 spells CASNRGGTEAFF. DNA of the CDR3: TGTGCCAGCAACAGGGGGGGGACTGAAGCTTTCTTT.

The rearrangement joins TRBV30 to TRBJ2-3; unclear D gene. Per the germline V gene, CDR1 is GTSNPN and CDR2 is SVGIG (reference sequence). CDR3 size: 14 residues. V lost 4 bases and J 3 bases, leaving 14 bases between the germline ends. CDR3 sequence (DNA): TGTGCCTGGACCCCAGAGAGAGCGACAGATACGCAGTATTTT. It specifies CAWTPERATDTQYF.

The rearrangement links TRBV7-9 to TRBJ1-2; D might be TRBD1 (6 bases). Looked up from germline, CDR1 is SEHNR and CDR2 is FQNEAQ (reference sequence). This CDR3 spans 12 amino acids. Between the trimmed V and J ends, which lost 3 bases and 4 bases, there was a span of 6 bases. CDR3 loop: CASSLTGYGYTF. The CDR3 DNA reads as TGTGCCAGCAGCTTGACAGGCTATGGCTACACCTTC.

The V and J genes are TRBV9 and TRBJ2-2; D is perhaps TRBD2 (5 bases). This CDR3 spans 17 amino acids. CDR1 SGDLS and CDR2 YYNGEE come from the germline V gene. The V and J ends lost 0 bases and 0 bases respectively, with 12 bases between them. This CDR3 is CASSVARLAPNTGELFF. Written as DNA, the CDR3 is TGTGCCAGCAGCGTAGCTCGCCTAGCTCCGAACACCGGGGAGCTGTTTTTT. Variable domain in full (rest from reference TRBV9 and TRBJ2-2): DSGVTQTPKHLITATGQRVTLRCSPRSGDLSVYWYQQSLDQGLQFLIQYYNGEERAKGNILERFSAQQFPDLHSELNLSSLELGDSALYFCASSVARLAPNTGELFFGEGSRLTVL.

This clone was seen a few times. The junction departs from the called germline gene at one end, perhaps through a read error. The CDR3 nucleotides read TGTGCCAGCAGCTTGGAAAAGGGAGACACTGAAGCTTTCTTT. Amino acid sequence: CASSLEKGDTEAFF. The chain carries TRBV5-1 and TRBJ1-1, with D hard to call. The germline V gene has CDR1 SGHRS and CDR2 YFSETQ. The CDR3 loop spans 14 amino acids.

This rearrangement joins TRBV5-4 to TRBJ1-2; TRBD1 matches 9 bases. Germline CDR1 SGHNT, CDR2 YYREEE (reference sequence). The CDR3 is 15 residues long. Trimming cost V 3 bases and J 3 bases; bases outside gene matches: 6. The CDR3 DNA reads as TGTGCCAGCAGCTCCCCCGGGACAGGGTACTATGGCTACACCTTC. Protein product: CASSSPGTGYYGYTF.

CDR3 nucleotide sequence: TGTGCCATCAGTCGAAGCGGGAGGGCCGACAATGAGCAGTTCTTC. Protein sequence: CAISRSGRADNEQFF. The chain combines TRBV10-3 with TRBJ2-1; 10 nucleotides align to TRBD2. This CDR3 is 15 amino acids long. Germline loops: CDR1 ENHRY, CDR2 SYGVKD. J gave up 5 bases and V 5 bases, and 6 bases lay outside the gene matches.

V gene TRBV28 combines with J gene TRBJ2-5; TRBD1 matches at 9 bases. With the DNA end fitting TRBJ2-7 better, the J assignment may be wrong. This CDR3 comprises 16 residues. The germline V gene has CDR1 MDHEN and CDR2 SYDVKM. The CDR3 DNA is TGTGCCAGCAGTTTCAGTTTCGGACAGGGGTCCTACGAGCAGTACTTC. This sequence encodes CASSFSFGQGSYEQYF.

V gene TRBV15 combines with J gene TRBJ2-3; a weak D match, TRBD1 (5 bases). V was clipped by 3 bases and J by 3 bases, with 7 bases between them. The CDR3 has 13 residues. Germline V CDR1 and CDR2: LNHNV, YYDKDF (reference sequence). The CDR3 loop reads CATSRGPTDTQYF. CDR3 sequence (DNA): TGTGCCACCAGCAGGGGGCCGACAGATACGCAGTATTTT.

The chain joins TRBV10-3 to TRBJ2-2, with D uncertain. The CDR3 has 14 residues. Germline V gives CDR1 ENHRY, CDR2 SYGVKD. The ends were cut back, 6 bases at V and 1 base at J, with 9 bases in the middle. The CDR3 DNA sequence: TGTGCCATCAGGGAGACCGGGAACACCGGGGAGCTGTTTTTT. This translates into CAIRETGNTGELFF.

This rearrangement joins TRBV28 to TRBJ2-1, with D possibly being TRBD1 (8 bases). V lost 5 bases to trimming and J lost 2 bases, with 16 bases between them. Germline assignment: CDR1 MDHEN and CDR2 SYDVKM. The CDR3 contains 16 residues. Here the CDR3 reads CASSIQGEGPYNEQFF. In DNA, the CDR3 is TGTGCCAGCAGTATACAGGGGGAGGGCCCCTACAATGAGCAGTTCTTC.

This sequence joins TRBV11-2 and TRBJ2-3; weak D call: TRBD1 (6 bases). The CDR3 length is 16 residues. Germline CDR1 reads SGHAT; CDR2 reads FQNNGV. Trimming pared 5 bases from V and 1 base from J, leaving 16 bases between. Here the CDR3 DNA reads TGTGCCAGCAGCCCCGGGACAAGTGTTGGCACAGATACGCAGTATTTT. It yields the protein CASSPGTSVGTDTQYF. The whole variable domain, filled in from reference TRBV11-2 and TRBJ2-3, reads EAGVAQSPRYKIIEKRQSVAFWCNPISGHATLYWYQQILGQGPKLLIQFQNNGVVDDSQLPKDRFSAERLKGVDSTLKIQPAKLEDSAVYLCASSPGTSVGTDTQYFGPGTRLTVL.

The chain carries TRBV5-1 and TRBJ2-7; 7 positions match TRBD2. With V trimmed by 4 bases and J by 3 bases, 10 bases remained unmatched. This CDR3 region has 15 residues. Germline V CDR1 and CDR2: SGHRS, YFSETQ. CDR3 nucleotide sequence: TGCGCCAGCAGCCTAGGCGGGACTAAGGTCTACGAGCAGTACTTC. It is translated as CASSLGGTKVYEQYF. The whole variable domain, filled in from reference TRBV5-1 and TRBJ2-7, reads KAGVTQTPRYLIKTRGQQVTLSCSPISGHRSVSWYQQTPGQGLQFLFEYFSETQRNKGNFPGRFSGRQFSNSRSEMNVSTLELGDSALYLCASSLGGTKVYEQYFGPGTRLTVT.

CDR3 protein: CSALRTGGNTEAFF. CDR3 nucleotide sequence: TGCAGCGCCTTAAGGACAGGGGGAAACACTGAAGCTTTCTTT. This chain joins TRBV29-1 and TRBJ1-1; 10 bases align to TRBD1. The CDR3 has 14 residues. Looked up from germline, CDR1 is SQVTM and CDR2 is ANQGSEA. With 7 bases clipped from V and 2 bases from J, the junction kept 7 bases outside the gene matches.

This chain links TRBV27 with TRBJ1-3; tentative D call: TRBD1 (6 bases). Looked up from germline, CDR1 is MNHEY and CDR2 is SMNVEV (reference sequence). The CDR3 length is 16 residues. Trimming cost V 10 bases and J 2 bases, with 21 bases left between them. For the CDR3, the DNA is TGTGCCACCGCGCCCCGACTACAGGGAACTGGAAACACCATATATTTT. Amino acids: CATAPRLQGTGNTIYF.

The chain links TRBV5-1 to TRBJ2-7, with 10 bases aligning to TRBD1. Germline-derived CDR1 and CDR2 are SGHRS and YFSETQ. The CDR3 totals 16 residues. Trimming cost V 7 bases and J 4 bases; bases outside gene matches: 14. The CDR3 DNA follows: TGCGCCAGCGAGAGAGACCCGGGACAGGGGCTGTACGAGCAGTACTTC. This sequence encodes CASERDPGQGLYEQYF.

The chain is built from TRBV28 and TRBJ1-4, with 8 bases fitting TRBD1. CDR1 is MDHEN, CDR2 SYDVKM, per germline. This CDR3 spans 14 amino acids. The V gene end was trimmed by 6 bases and the J gene end by 5 bases; junction bases not matched to a gene: 5. CDR3 nucleotide sequence: TGTGCCAGCAGGATGGGACAGGCAAATGAAAAACTGTTTTTT. Its protein product is CASRMGQANEKLFF.

The chain combines TRBV30 with TRBJ1-6; no firm D call. Trimming removed 0 bases from V and 13 bases from J, with 13 bases in between. The CDR3 length is 13 residues. Germline V gene sequence: CDR1 GTSNPN, CDR2 SVGIG (reference sequence). This CDR3 is CAWSVLGQRPLHF. The CDR3, as DNA: TGTGCCTGGAGTGTACTTGGGCAAAGGCCCCTCCACTTT.